This is a list of T cell receptor beta chains from one sample in a study of blood T cell repertoires in COVID-19. Profiled with immunoSEQ multiplex PCR; TCRdb holds only in-frame clones, not every one. The table shows some 250,000 clones, with about 80% occurring only once. Sequencing was carried out using peripheral blood. The receptors come from an elderly woman with acute or convalescent COVID-19. The CDR3 runs from the conserved cysteine through the conserved F or W. Each record gives: D gene, J gene, clone size, CDR3 length, V gene, CDR3 protein, CDR3 DNA. D genes are given only for firm matches. Clone size is given for some rows only: seen once, a few or many times, or a class if the clone is expanded.

-	TRBJ2-2	-	13	TRBV6-5	CASSSDYTGELFF	TGTGCCAGCAGTTCAGACTACACCGGGGAGCTGTTTTTT
TRBD1	TRBJ2-3	-	15	TRBV4-3	CASSPGTGGWDTQYF	TGCGCCAGCAGCCCCGGGACAGGGGGCTGGGATACGCAGTATTTT
TRBD2	TRBJ2-5	once	16	TRBV7-3	CASSPTAGGGSETQYF	TGTGCCAGCAGCCCTACAGCGGGGGGCGGCTCAGAGACCCAGTACTTC
-	TRBJ2-4	-	16	TRBV7-9	CASSLAFMGIGDIQYF	TGTGCCAGCAGCTTAGCGTTTATGGGGATCGGGGACATTCAGTACTTC
-	TRBJ2-2	-	15	TRBV7-9	CASSFGQGNTGELFF	TGTGCCAGCAGCTTTGGGCAGGGGAACACCGGGGAGCTGTTTTTT
TRBD1	TRBJ2-7	-	14	TRBV3-1/TRBV3-2	CASSPGQGSYEQYF	TGTGCCAGCAGCCCGGGACAGGGCTCCTACGAGCAGTACTTC
TRBD1	TRBJ1-5	-	16	TRBV7-2	CASSLGTGIPNQPQHF	TGTGCCAGCAGCTTAGGGACAGGGATTCCCAATCAGCCCCAGCATTTT
-	TRBJ2-1	-	16	TRBV9	CASSVELVEFPNEQFF	TGTGCCAGCAGCGTAGAGCTCGTCGAGTTTCCCAATGAGCAGTTCTTC
TRBD1	TRBJ1-2	-	15	TRBV4-3	CASSQEVTGFLGYTF	TGCGCCAGCAGCCAAGAAGTGACAGGGTTTCTAGGCTACACCTTC
-	TRBJ1-5	-	13	TRBV6-2/TRBV6-3	CASSPAGKQPQHF	TGTGCCAGCAGTCCCGCAGGGAAGCAGCCCCAGCATTTT
-	TRBJ1-1	-	12	TRBV30	CAWSLLNTEAFF	TGTGCCTGGAGTCTTCTAAACACTGAAGCTTTCTTT
-	TRBJ2-7	few	14	TRBV18	CASSRTDRTYEQYF	TGTGCCAGCTCACGAACCGACAGGACCTACGAGCAGTACTTC
TRBD1	TRBJ2-7	-	15	TRBV6-5	CASSYPGQGSYEQYF	TGTGCCAGCAGTTACCCTGGACAGGGCTCCTACGAGCAGTACTTC
TRBD2	TRBJ2-1	-	12	TRBV19	CASSPAGIEQFF	TGTGCCAGTAGCCCAGCGGGAATAGAGCAGTTCTTC
-	TRBJ1-6	-	14	TRBV7-9	CASVETANNSPLHF	TGTGCCAGCGTGGAGACAGCCAATAATTCACCCCTCCACTTT
-	TRBJ2-7	-	12	TRBV5-1	CASSLGTDEQYF	TGCGCCAGCAGCTTGGGGACAGACGAGCAGTACTTC
TRBD1	TRBJ2-3	-	11	TRBV4-1	CASGTGDTQYF	TGCGCCAGCGGGACAGGAGATACGCAGTATTTT
TRBD1	TRBJ2-6	-	16	TRBV6-4	CAGDRDPPSGANVLTF	TGTGCCGGCGACAGGGACCCTCCCTCTGGGGCCAACGTCCTGACTTTC
TRBD1	TRBJ1-6	few	16	TRBV19	CASSVGQGIHNSPLHF	TGTGCCAGTAGTGTCGGACAGGGTATCCATAATTCACCCCTCCACTTT
TRBD1	TRBJ1-2	-	14	TRBV6-1	CASSEVRGLDGYTF	TGTGCCAGCAGTGAAGTAAGGGGGCTGGATGGCTACACCTTC
TRBD2	TRBJ2-5	-	17	TRBV19	CASSIVGSGRVGETQYF	TGTGCCAGTAGTATAGTGGGTAGCGGGAGGGTTGGGGAGACCCAGTACTTC
TRBD1	TRBJ2-5	-	14	TRBV7-2	CASTSQAQGVTQYF	TGTGCCAGCACCTCCCAGGCCCAGGGGGTGACCCAGTACTTC
-	TRBJ1-4	-	15	TRBV5-1	CASSLEAAVAEKLFF	TGCGCCAGCAGCTTGGAAGCAGCGGTCGCTGAAAAACTGTTTTTT
-	TRBJ2-5	-	15	TRBV3-1/TRBV3-2	CASSQDAGKQETQYF	TGTGCCAGCAGCCAAGATGCCGGGAAACAAGAGACCCAGTACTTC
-	TRBJ2-7	-	12	TRBV18	CASSPRADEQYF	TGTGCCAGCTCACCCAGGGCAGATGAGCAGTACTTC
TRBD1	TRBJ2-5	few	15	TRBV5-8	CASSGGTGSGETQYF	TGTGCCAGCAGCGGGGGGACAGGGTCCGGGGAGACCCAGTACTTC
TRBD1	TRBJ1-2	-	13	TRBV29-1	CSARTGPNYGYTF	TGCAGCGCCAGGACAGGCCCTAACTATGGCTACACCTTC